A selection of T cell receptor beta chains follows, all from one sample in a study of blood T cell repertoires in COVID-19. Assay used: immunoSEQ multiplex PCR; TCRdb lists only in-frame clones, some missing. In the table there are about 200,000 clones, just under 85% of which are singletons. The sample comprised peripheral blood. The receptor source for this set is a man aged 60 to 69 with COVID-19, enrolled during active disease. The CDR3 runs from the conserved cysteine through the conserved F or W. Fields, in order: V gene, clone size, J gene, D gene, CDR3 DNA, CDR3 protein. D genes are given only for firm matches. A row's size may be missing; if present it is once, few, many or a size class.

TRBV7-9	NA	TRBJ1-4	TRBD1	TGTGCCAGCAGCTCCAACAGGGGACGGAATGAAAAACTGTTTTTT	CASSSNRGRNEKLFF
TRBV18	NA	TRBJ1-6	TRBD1	TGTGCCAGCGGCCGGGACAGGGGGCGTCCCCTCCACTTT	CASGRDRGRPLHF
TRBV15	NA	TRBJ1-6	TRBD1	TGTGCCACCAGCAGAGGTGTCGGACAGGGGGATTCACCCCTCCACTTT	CATSRGVGQGDSPLHF
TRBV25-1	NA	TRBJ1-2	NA	TGTGCCAGCAGTGAATATTCAGGGTTGGATGGCTACACCTTC	CASSEYSGLDGYTF
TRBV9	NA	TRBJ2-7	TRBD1	TGTGCCAGCAGCGCGTCACTCGGGGACAGGTCAGCCTACGAGCAGTACTTC	CASSASLGDRSAYEQYF
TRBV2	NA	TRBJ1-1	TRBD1	TGTGCCAGTAAGGGGGCACCGAACACTGAAGCTTTCTTT	CASKGAPNTEAFF
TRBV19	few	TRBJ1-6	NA	TGTGCCAGTTCCCCCGGCACTAACGCACCCCTCCACTTT	CASSPGTNAPLHF
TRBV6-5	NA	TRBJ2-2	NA	TGTGCCAGCGTACAGGTCGGGGAGCTGTTTTTT	CASVQVGELFF
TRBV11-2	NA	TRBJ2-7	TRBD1	TGTGCCAGCAGCTTCGGGACAGTCTTCTACGAGCAGTACTTC	CASSFGTVFYEQYF
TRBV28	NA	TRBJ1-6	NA	TGTGCCAGCAACTTAAGCTCCTATAATTCACCCCTCCACTTT	CASNLSSYNSPLHF
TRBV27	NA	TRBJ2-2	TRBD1	TGTGCCAGCGCCGACAGGGTTCCCGTCGCCGGGGAGCTGTTTTTT	CASADRVPVAGELFF
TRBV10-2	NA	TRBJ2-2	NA	TGCGCCAGCAGTGAGTCTGGACTGCCGAACACCGGGGAGCTGTTTTTT	CASSESGLPNTGELFF
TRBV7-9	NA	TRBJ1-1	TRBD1	TGTGCCAGCAGCCCCCACAGGGGAATTTTGAACACTGAAGCTTTCTTT	CASSPHRGILNTEAFF
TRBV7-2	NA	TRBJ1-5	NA	TGTGCCAGCAGCTTAGCTCAGTATAGCAATCAGCCCCAGCATTTT	CASSLAQYSNQPQHF
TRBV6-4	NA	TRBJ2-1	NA	TGTGCCAGCAGTGGGGAGATGGGGAATGAGCAGTTCTTC	CASSGEMGNEQFF
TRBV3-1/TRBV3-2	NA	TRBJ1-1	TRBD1	TGTGCCAGCAGCCCCCGGGACAGGGGAAACACTGAAGCTTTCTTT	CASSPRDRGNTEAFF
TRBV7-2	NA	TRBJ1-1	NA	TGTGCCAGCAGCTTAGGGGCAGGGAAGAACACTGAAGCTTTCTTT	CASSLGAGKNTEAFF
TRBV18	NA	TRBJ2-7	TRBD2	TGTGCCAGCTCACCAGCCGGGGGGGCCAACGAGCAGTACTTC	CASSPAGGANEQYF
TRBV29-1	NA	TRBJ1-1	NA	TGCAGCGTTGAAGATCACGCGGGCACTGAAGCTTTCTTT	CSVEDHAGTEAFF
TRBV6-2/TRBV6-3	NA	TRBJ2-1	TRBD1	TGTGCCAGCAGCCCCCGCCGGGACAGGGCCTACAATGAGCAGTTCTTC	CASSPRRDRAYNEQFF
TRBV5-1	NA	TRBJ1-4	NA	TGCGCCAGCAGCTTGGAACCAAGGGGTGAAAAACTGTTTTTT	CASSLEPRGEKLFF
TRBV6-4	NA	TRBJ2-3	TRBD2	TGTGCCAGCAGTCTTGGACTAGCGGGAACAGATACGCAGTATTTT	CASSLGLAGTDTQYF
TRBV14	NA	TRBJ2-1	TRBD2	TGTGCCAGCAGCCCCCCCGGACTAGCGGGAGTAAAGCAGTTCTTC	CASSPPGLAGVKQFF
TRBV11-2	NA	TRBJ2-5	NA	TGTGCCAGCAGCTTAGTTCAGGCGGGCGGGATGACCCAGTACTTC	CASSLVQAGGMTQYF
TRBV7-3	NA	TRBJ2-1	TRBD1	TGTGCCAGCAGCGCGGGACAGGGACCCTACAATGAGCAGTTCTTC	CASSAGQGPYNEQFF
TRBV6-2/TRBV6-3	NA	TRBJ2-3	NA	TGTGCCAGCAGTCCGGCGAGGATTAGCACAGATACGCAGTATTTT	CASSPARISTDTQYF
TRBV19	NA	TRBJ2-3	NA	TGTGCCACCGCCGGGCAGAGGGTCCTCCGGGATACGCAGTATTTT	CATAGQRVLRDTQYF